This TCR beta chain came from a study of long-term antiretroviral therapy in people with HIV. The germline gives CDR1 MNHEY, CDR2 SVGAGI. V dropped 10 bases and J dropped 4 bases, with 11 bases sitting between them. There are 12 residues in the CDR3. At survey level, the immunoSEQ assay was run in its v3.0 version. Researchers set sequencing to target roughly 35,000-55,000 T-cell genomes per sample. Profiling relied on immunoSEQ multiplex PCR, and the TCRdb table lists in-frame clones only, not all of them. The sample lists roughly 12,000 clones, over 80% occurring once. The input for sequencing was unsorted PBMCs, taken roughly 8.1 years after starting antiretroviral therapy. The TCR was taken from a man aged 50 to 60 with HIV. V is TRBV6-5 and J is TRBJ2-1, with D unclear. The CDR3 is CATTPGYNEQFF. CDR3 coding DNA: TGTGCCACCACCCCAGGATACAATGAGCAGTTCTTC.